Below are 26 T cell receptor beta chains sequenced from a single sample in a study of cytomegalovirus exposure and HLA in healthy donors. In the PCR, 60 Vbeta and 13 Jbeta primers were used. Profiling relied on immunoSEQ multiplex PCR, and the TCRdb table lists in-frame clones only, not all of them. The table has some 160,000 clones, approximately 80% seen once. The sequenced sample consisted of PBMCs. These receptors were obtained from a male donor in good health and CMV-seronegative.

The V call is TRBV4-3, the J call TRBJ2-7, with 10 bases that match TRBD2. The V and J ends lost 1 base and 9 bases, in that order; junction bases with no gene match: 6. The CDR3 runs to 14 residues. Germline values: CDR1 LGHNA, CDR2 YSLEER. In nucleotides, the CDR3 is TGCGCCAGCAGCCAAGCCCCGGGACTAGCGTCGCAGTACTTC. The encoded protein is CASSQAPGLASQYF.

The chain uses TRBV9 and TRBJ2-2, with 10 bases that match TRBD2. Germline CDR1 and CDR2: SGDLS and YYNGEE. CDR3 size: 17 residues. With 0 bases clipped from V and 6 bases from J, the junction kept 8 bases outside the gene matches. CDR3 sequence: CASSVAPKLAGPGELFF. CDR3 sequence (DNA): TGTGCCAGCAGCGTAGCGCCAAAACTAGCGGGACCCGGGGAGCTGTTTTTT.

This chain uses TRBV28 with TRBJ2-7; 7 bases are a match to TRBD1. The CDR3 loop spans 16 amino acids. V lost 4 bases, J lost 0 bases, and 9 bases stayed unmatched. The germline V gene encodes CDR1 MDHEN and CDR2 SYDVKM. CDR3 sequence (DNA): TGTGCCAGCAGTTGGGGGACCGGGACAGCCTCCTACGAGCAGTACTTC. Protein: CASSWGTGTASYEQYF.

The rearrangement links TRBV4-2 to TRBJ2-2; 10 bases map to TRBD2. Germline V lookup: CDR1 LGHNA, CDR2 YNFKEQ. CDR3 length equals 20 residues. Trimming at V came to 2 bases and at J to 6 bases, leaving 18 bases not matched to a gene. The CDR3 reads CASSQHVSGASGSRAGELFF. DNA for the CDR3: TGTGCCAGCAGCCAACATGTGTCCGGGGCTAGCGGGAGTAGGGCCGGGGAGCTGTTTTTT.

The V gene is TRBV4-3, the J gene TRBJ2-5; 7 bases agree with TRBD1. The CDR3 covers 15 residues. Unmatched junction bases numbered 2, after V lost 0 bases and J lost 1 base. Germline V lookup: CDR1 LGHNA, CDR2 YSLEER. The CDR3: CASSQDGTAQETQYF. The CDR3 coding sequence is TGCGCCAGCAGCCAAGATGGGACAGCCCAAGAGACCCAGTACTTC.

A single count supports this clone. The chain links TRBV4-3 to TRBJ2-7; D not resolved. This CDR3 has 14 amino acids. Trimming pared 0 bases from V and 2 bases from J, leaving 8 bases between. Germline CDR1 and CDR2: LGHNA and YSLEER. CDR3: CASSQDLAAYEQYF. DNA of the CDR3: TGCGCCAGCAGCCAAGATTTGGCAGCCTACGAGCAGTACTTC.

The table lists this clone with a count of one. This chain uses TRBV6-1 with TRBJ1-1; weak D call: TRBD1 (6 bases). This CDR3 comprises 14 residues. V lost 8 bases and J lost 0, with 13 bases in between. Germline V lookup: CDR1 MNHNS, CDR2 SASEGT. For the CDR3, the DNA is TGTGCCAGCCGATCCAGGGACATGAACACTGAAGCTTTCTTT. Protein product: CASRSRDMNTEAFF.

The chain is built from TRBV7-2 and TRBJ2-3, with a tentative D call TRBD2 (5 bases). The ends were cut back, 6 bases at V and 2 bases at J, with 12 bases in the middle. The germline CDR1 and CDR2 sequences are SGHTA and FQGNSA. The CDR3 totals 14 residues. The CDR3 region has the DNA TGTGCCAGCAGACTAGGTCCAACCACAGATACGCAGTATTTT. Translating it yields CASRLGPTTDTQYF.

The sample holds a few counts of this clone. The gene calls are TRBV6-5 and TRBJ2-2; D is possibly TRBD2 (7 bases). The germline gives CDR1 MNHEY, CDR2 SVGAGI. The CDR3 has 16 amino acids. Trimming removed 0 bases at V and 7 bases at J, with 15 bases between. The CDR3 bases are TGTGCCAGCAGTTACTCACGGGGGGCGCATCTCGGGGAGCTGTTTTTT. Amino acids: CASSYSRGAHLGELFF.

The CDR3 DNA sequence: TGTGCCACCCAGGGGAGCACAGATACGCAGTATTTT. This sequence encodes CATQGSTDTQYF. The rearrangement joins TRBV10-3 to TRBJ2-3; tentatively, D is TRBD1 (6 bases). Germline V gene sequence: CDR1 ENHRY, CDR2 SYGVKD. Trimming pared 10 bases from V and 0 bases from J, leaving 8 bases between. This CDR3 contains 12 residues.

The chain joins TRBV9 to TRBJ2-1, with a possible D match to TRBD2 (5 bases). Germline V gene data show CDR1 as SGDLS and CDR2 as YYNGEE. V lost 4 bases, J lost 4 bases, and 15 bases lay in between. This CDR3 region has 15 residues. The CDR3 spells CASSPDYPDYNEQFF. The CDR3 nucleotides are TGTGCCAGCAGCCCCGACTACCCGGATTACAATGAGCAGTTCTTC.

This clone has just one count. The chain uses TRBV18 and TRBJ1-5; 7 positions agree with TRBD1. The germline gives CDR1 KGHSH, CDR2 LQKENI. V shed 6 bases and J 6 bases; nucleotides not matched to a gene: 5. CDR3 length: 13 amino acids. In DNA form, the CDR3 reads TGTGCCAGCTCGCCCGAGGGGGCTCAGCCCCAGCATTTT. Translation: CASSPEGAQPQHF.

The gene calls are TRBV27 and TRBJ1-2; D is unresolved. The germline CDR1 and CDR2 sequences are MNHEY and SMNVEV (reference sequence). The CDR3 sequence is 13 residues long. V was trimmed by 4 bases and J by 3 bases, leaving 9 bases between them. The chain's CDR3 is CASSSLGYYGYTF. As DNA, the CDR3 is TGTGCCAGCAGTTCCCTCGGTTACTATGGCTACACCTTC.

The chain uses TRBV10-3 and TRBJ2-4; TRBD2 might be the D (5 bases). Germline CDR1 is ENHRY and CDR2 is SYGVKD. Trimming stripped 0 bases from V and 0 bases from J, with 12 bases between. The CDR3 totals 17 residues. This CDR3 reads CAISESEADLAKNIQYF. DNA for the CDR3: TGTGCCATCAGTGAGTCGGAGGCGGATTTAGCCAAAAACATTCAGTACTTC.

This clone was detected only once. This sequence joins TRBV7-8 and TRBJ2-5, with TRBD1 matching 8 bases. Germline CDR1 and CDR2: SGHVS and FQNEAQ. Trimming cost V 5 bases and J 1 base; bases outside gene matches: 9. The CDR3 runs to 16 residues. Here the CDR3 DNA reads TGTGCCAGCAGCGTTGTTATGACAGGGGCCCAAGAGACCCAGTACTTC. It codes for CASSVVMTGAQETQYF.

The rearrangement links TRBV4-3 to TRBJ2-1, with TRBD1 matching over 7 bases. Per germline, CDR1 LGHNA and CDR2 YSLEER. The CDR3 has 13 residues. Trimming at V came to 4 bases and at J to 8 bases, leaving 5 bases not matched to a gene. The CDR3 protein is CASSLDREYEQFF. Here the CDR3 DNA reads TGCGCCAGCAGCCTTGACAGGGAGTATGAGCAGTTCTTC.

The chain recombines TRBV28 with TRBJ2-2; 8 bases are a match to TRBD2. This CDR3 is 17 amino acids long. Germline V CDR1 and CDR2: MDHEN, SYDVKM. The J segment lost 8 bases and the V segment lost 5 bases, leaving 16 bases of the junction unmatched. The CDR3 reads CASSERPGLGIAGELFF. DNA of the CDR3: TGTGCCAGCAGTGAGCGACCGGGACTAGGAATCGCTGGGGAGCTGTTTTTT.

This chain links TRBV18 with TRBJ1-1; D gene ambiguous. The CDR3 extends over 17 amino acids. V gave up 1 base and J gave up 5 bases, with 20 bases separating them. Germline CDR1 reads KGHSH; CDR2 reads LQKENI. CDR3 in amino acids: CASSPQGRGQGSTEAFF. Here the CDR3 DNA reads TGTGCCAGCTCACCACAGGGCCGGGGTCAAGGATCTACTGAAGCTTTCTTT.

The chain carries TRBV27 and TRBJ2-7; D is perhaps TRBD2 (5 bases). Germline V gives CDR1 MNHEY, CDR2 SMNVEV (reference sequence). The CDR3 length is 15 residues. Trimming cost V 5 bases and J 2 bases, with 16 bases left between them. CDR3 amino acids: CASSLALGYTYEQYF. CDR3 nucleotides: TGTGCCAGCAGTCTAGCCTTGGGGTATACCTACGAGCAGTACTTC.

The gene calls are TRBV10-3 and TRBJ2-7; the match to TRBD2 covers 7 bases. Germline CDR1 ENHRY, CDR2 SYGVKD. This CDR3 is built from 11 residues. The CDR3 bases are TGTTACCCGGGGGGCTCCTACGAGCAGTACTTC. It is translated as CYPGGSYEQYF.

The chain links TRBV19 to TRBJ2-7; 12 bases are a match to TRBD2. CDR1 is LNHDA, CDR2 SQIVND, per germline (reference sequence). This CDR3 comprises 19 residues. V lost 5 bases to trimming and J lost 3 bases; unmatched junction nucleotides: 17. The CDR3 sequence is CASSFRLAGEMQNFYEQYF. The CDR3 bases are TGTGCCAGTAGTTTCCGACTAGCGGGGGAGATGCAAAATTTCTACGAGCAGTACTTC.

The CDR3 region has the DNA TGTGCCAGCAGCTTAGTGTCTGGACAGCGAACTTCCTACGAGCAGTACTTC. The encoded protein is CASSLVSGQRTSYEQYF. V and J are TRBV7-2 and TRBJ2-7; D might be TRBD1 (6 bases). The germline gives CDR1 SGHTA, CDR2 FQGNSA. V lost 1 base, J lost 1 base, and 17 bases lay in between. This CDR3 has 17 amino acids.

The CDR3 bases are TGCGCCAGCAGCCAAGATCGGTGGCGGGAGCAGTTCTTC. Protein sequence: CASSQDRWREQFF. The chain combines TRBV4-3 with TRBJ2-1; no clear D. The CDR3 loop spans 13 amino acids. V shed 0 bases and J shed 10 bases, with 10 bases lying between them. The germline CDR1 and CDR2 sequences are LGHNA and YSLEER.

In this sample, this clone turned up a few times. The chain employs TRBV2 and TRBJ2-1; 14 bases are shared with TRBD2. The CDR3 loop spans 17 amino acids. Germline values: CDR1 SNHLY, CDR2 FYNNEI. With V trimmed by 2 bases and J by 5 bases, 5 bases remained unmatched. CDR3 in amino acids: CASSELGLAGGDNEQFF. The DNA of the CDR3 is TGTGCCAGCAGTGAACTTGGACTAGCGGGAGGAGACAATGAGCAGTTCTTC.

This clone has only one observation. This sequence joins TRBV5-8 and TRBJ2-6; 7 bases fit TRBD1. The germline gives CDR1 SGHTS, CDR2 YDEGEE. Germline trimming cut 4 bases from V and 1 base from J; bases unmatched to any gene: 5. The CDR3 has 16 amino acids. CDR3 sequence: CASSQGGWSGANVLTF. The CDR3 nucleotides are TGTGCCAGCAGCCAAGGGGGCTGGTCTGGGGCCAACGTCCTGACTTTC.

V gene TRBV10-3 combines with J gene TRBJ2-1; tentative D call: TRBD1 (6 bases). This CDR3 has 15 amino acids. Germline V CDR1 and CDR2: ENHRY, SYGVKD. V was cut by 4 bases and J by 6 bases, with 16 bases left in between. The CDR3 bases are TGTGCCATCAGTGGATCAGGGGCGGCCCTCAATGAGCAGTTCTTC. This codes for CAISGSGAALNEQFF.